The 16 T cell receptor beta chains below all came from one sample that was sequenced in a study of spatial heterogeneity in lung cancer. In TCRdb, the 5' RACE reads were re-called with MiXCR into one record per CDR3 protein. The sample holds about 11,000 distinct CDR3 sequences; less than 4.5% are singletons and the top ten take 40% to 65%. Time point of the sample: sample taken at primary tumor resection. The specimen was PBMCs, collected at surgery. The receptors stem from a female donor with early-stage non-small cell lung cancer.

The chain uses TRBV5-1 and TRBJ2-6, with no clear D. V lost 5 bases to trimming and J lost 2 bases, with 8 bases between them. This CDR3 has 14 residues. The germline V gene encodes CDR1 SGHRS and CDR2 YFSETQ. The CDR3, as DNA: TGCGCCAGCAGGGTTTTGGCTGGGGCCAACGTCCTGACTTTC. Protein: CASRVLAGANVLTF.

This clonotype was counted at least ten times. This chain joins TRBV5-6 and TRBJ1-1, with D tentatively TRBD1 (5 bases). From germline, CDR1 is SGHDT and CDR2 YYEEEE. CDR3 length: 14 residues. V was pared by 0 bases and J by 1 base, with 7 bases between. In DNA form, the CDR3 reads TGTGCCAGCAGCTTGGAGGGGCAGAACACTGAAGCTTTCTTT. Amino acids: CASSLEGQNTEAFF.

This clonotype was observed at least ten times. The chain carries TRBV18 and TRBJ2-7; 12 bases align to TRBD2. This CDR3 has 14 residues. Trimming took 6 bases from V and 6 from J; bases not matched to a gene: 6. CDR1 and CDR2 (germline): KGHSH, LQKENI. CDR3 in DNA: TGTGCCAGCTCCCCCCAGACTAGCGGGGGCGAGCAGTACTTC. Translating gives CASSPQTSGGEQYF.

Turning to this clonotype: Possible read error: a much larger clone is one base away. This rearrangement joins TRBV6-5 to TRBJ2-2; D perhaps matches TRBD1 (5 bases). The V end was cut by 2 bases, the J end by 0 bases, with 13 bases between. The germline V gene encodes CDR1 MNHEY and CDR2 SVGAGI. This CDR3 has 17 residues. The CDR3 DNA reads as TGTGCCAGCAGTTACAGACAGTCCCCCGCGAACACCGGGGAGCTGTTTTTT. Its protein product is CASSYRQSPANTGELFF.

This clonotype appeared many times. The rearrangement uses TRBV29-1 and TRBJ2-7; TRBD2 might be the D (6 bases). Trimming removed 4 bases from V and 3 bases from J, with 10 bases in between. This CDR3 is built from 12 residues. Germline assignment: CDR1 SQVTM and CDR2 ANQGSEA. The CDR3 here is CSVGSGNYEQYF. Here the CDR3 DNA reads TGCAGCGTTGGTAGCGGCAACTACGAGCAGTACTTC.

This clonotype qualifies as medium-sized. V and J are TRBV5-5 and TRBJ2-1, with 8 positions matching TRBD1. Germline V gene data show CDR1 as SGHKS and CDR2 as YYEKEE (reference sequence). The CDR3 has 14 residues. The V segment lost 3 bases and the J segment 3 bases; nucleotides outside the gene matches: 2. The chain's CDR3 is CASSWDRSYNEQFF. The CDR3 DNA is TGTGCCAGCAGCTGGGACAGGAGCTACAATGAGCAGTTCTTC.

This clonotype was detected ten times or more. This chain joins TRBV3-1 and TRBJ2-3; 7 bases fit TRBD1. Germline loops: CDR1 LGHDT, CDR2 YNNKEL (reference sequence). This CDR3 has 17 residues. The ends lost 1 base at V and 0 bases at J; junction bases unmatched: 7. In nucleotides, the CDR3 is TGTGCCAGCAGCCAAGTGTGGTCCAGGGGGAGCACAGATACGCAGTATTTT. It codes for CASSQVWSRGSTDTQYF.

For the CDR3, the DNA is TGTGCCAGCAGTTCCCTCAGACTAGCGGGACTGGCAGATACGCAGTATTTT. Its protein product is CASSSLRLAGLADTQYF. The genes are TRBV27 and TRBJ2-3, with 11 bases matching TRBD2. The CDR3 runs 17 residues. Trimming took 4 bases from V and 4 from J; bases not matched to a gene: 10. Germline assignment: CDR1 MNHEY and CDR2 SMNVEV (reference sequence).

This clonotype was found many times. Here the CDR3 reads CASRLQGAGETQYF. In DNA form, the CDR3 reads TGTGCCAGCAGATTACAGGGGGCCGGGGAGACCCAGTACTTC. The chain combines TRBV28 with TRBJ2-5, with 9 bases aligning to TRBD1. The CDR3 consists of 14 residues. Unmatched junction bases numbered 7, after V lost 6 bases and J lost 5 bases. Germline V lookup: CDR1 MDHEN, CDR2 SYDVKM.

The CDR3 is CASSYEGASTEAFF. The DNA of the CDR3 is TGTGCCAGCAGTTACGAGGGAGCGAGCACTGAAGCTTTCTTT. The chain links TRBV6-5 to TRBJ1-1; D remains ambiguous. This CDR3 region has 14 residues. Looked up from germline, CDR1 is MNHEY and CDR2 is SVGAGI. Trimming removed 2 bases from V and 4 bases from J, with 11 bases in between.

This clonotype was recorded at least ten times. The CDR3 here is CASTIRQGLSGYGYTF. CDR3 bases: TGTGCCAGCACCATTCGACAGGGTCTGAGTGGCTATGGCTACACCTTC. The chain combines TRBV5-8 with TRBJ1-2; 7 bases agree with TRBD1. This CDR3 has 16 residues. Trimming took 6 bases from V and 4 from J; bases not matched to a gene: 15. Per germline, CDR1 SGHTS and CDR2 YDEGEE.

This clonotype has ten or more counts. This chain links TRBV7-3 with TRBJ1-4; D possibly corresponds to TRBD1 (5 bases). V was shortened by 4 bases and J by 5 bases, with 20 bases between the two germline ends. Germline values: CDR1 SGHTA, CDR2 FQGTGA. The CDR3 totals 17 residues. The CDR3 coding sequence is TGTGCCAGCAGCTGTCCCCCTCCGGGACCCGAAAATGAAAAACTGTTTTTT. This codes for CASSCPPPGPENEKLFF.

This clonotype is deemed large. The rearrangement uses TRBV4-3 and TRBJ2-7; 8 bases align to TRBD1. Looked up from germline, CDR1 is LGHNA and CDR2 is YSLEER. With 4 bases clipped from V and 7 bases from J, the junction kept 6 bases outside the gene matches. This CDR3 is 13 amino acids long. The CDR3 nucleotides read TGCGCCAGCAGCCCACGGACAGGGCGAGAGCAGTACTTC. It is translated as CASSPRTGREQYF.

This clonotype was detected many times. The chain's CDR3 is CASGNTEAFF. DNA of the CDR3: TGTGCCAGCGGGAACACTGAAGCTTTCTTT. The V gene is TRBV27, the J gene TRBJ1-1, with D unresolved. The CDR3 runs to 10 residues. The ends were cut back, 8 bases at V and 1 base at J, with 2 bases in the middle. CDR1 MNHEY and CDR2 SMNVEV come from the germline V gene (reference sequence).

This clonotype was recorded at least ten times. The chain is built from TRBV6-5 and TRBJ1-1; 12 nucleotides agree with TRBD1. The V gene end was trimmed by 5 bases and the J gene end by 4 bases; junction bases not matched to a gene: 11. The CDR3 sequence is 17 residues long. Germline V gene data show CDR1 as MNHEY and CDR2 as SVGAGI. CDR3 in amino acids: CASSPLPGQGAFTEAFF. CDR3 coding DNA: TGTGCCAGCAGTCCTCTCCCGGGACAGGGGGCGTTCACTGAAGCTTTCTTT.

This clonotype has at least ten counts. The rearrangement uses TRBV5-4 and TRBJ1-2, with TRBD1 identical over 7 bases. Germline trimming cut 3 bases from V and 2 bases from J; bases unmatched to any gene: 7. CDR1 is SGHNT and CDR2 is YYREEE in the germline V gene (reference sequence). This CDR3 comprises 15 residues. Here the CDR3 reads CASSSGRGINYGYTF. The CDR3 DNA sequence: TGTGCCAGCAGCTCGGGCAGGGGGATCAACTATGGCTACACCTTC.